Described below is a single T cell receptor (beta chain) sequence and its context. Its antigen is currently unknown. This sample was taken from a study of T cell responses to AZD1222 COVID-19 vaccine. Study-level information: Analyses pooled second doses at about 4 or about 12 weeks. Study results and caveats: Spike-specific TCRs gained breadth and depth after people received two AZD1222 doses. Females made up more of the donors, who were largely white British, and clonal diversity may have come out too low.

The protocol was immunoSEQ multiplex PCR, while the TCRdb copy is restricted to in-frame clones and leaves out a portion. The profile shows about 120,000 clones, roughly 90% of them singletons. The CDR3 loop spans 15 amino acids. V was clipped by 4 bases and J by 5 bases; unmatched bases: 9. Germline CDR1 is SGHNT and CDR2 is YYREEE (reference sequence). The starting material was peripheral blood, obtained on day 0 of AZD1222 vaccination. V usage is TRBV5-4 and J usage is TRBJ2-4, with TRBD1 matching 7 bases. The receptor was isolated from an adult in good health. DNA for the CDR3: TGTGCCAGCAGCCTACTACTCGGGACAGAAAACATTCAGTACTTC. Translated, it gives CASSLLLGTENIQYF.